The T cell receptor beta chain under discussion was sequenced for a study of blood T cell repertoires in COVID-19. Study-level background: Sites across the United States, Italy and Spain contributed samples from acute and convalescent COVID-19.

Using immunoSEQ multiplex PCR, the repertoire was profiled, and TCRdb retains in-frame clones only, with some absent. The sample consists of about 140,000 clones, approximately 83% of them appearing once. The V gene lost 5 bases and the J gene lost 5 bases, with 9 bases spanning the gap. This CDR3 has 12 amino acids. The chain has TRBV12-3 or TRBV12-4 and TRBJ1-1; no definite D call. The sequenced sample consisted of peripheral blood. The receptor was derived from a woman aged 55 to 70 with acute or convalescent COVID-19. The CDR3 DNA reads as TGTGCCAGCAGTCCCGCTATTACTGAAGCTTTCTTT. This codes for CASSPAITEAFF.